A single sample is the source of the 30 T cell receptor beta chains below, sequenced in a study of blood T cell repertoires in COVID-19. Clones were read by immunoSEQ multiplex PCR, and TCRdb kept only the in-frame ones, dropping some. The sample holds around 310,000 clones, 90% seen once. The specimen sequenced was peripheral blood. All receptors derive from a woman between 25 and 40 years old with COVID-19, enrolled during active disease.

The V gene is TRBV6-2 or TRBV6-3, the J gene TRBJ1-5; maybe TRBD1 (5 bases). The ends were cut back, 3 bases at V and 2 bases at J, with 11 bases in the middle. CDR1 is MNHEY, CDR2 SVGEGT, per germline. The CDR3 loop spans 15 amino acids. CDR3 nucleotides: TGTGCCAGCAGTTATAGCGGGGGTGGCAATCAGCCCCAGCATTTT. This codes for CASSYSGGGNQPQHF.

A few counts support this clone. CDR3 sequence: CASSQFAGGTDTQYF. As DNA, the CDR3 is TGCGCCAGCAGCCAATTTGCGGGAGGCACAGATACGCAGTATTTT. The J gene is TRBJ2-3, the V gene TRBV4-1; TRBD2 matches 7 bases. The germline CDR1 and CDR2 sequences are MGHRA and YSYEKL. The V gene end was trimmed by 2 bases and the J gene end by 1 base; junction bases not matched to a gene: 3. The CDR3 consists of 15 residues.

The rearrangement uses TRBV28 and TRBJ1-1; D uncertain. CDR1 MDHEN and CDR2 SYDVKM come from the germline V gene. V gave up 6 bases and J gave up 4 bases, with 15 bases separating them. There are 14 residues in the CDR3. This chain's CDR3 is CASSTDGSFTEAFF. Written as DNA, the CDR3 is TGTGCCAGCAGCACCGACGGGAGTTTCACTGAAGCTTTCTTT. Together with reference TRBV28 and TRBJ1-1, the CDR3 gives the full variable domain: DVKVTQSSRYLVKRTGEKVFLECVQDMDHENMFWYRQDPGLGLRLIYFSYDVKMKEKGDIPEGYSVSREKKERFSLILESASTNQTSMYLCASSTDGSFTEAFFGQGTRLTVV.

This clone was counted a single time. J is TRBJ2-3 and V is TRBV19; D is possibly TRBD1 (6 bases). V was shortened by 5 bases and J by 1 base, with 13 bases between the two germline ends. Germline CDR1 reads LNHDA; CDR2 reads SQIVND (reference sequence). The CDR3 covers 15 residues. The CDR3 DNA reads TGTGCCAGTAGTTTCATACAGGGAGGCACAGATACGCAGTATTTT. The encoded protein is CASSFIQGGTDTQYF.

The V and J genes are TRBV2 and TRBJ2-1, with D possibly being TRBD2 (6 bases). Per germline, CDR1 SNHLY and CDR2 FYNNEI. This CDR3 region has 15 residues. With 3 bases removed from V and 0 bases from J, the gap between germline ends came to 9 bases. The CDR3 coding sequence is TGTGCCAGCAGTGACGGGACTTACTCCTACAATGAGCAGTTCTTC. Translating it yields CASSDGTYSYNEQFF.

The rearrangement uses TRBV28 and TRBJ1-6; D gene unclear. V was cut by 6 bases and J by 0 bases, with 6 bases left in between. The V gene's germline CDR1 is MDHEN and CDR2 SYDVKM. This CDR3 comprises 14 residues. The CDR3 DNA reads as TGTGCCAGCAGGGGGAGCTCCTATAATTCACCCCTCCACTTT. Protein sequence: CASRGSSYNSPLHF.

CDR3 protein: CASSLEAWDIQYF. The CDR3 DNA is TGTGCCAGCAGCTTGGAGGCTTGGGACATTCAGTACTTC. The rearrangement joins TRBV7-2 to TRBJ2-4; TRBD2 is a possible D gene (5 bases). This CDR3 region has 13 residues. V lost 3 bases and J lost 8, with 11 bases in between. Per germline, CDR1 SGHTA and CDR2 FQGNSA.

This clone occurred once. This chain links TRBV5-1 with TRBJ1-3; weak D call: TRBD1 (5 bases). Germline V gene lookup returns CDR1 SGHRS and CDR2 YFSETQ. The CDR3 spans 17 residues. V was clipped by 0 bases and J by 1 base, with 14 bases between them. CDR3 region: CASSLAGGLWSGNTIYF. In DNA, the CDR3 is TGCGCCAGCAGCTTGGCGGGGGGTCTGTGGTCTGGAAACACCATATATTTT. Complete variable domain (other parts from reference TRBV5-1 and TRBJ1-3): KAGVTQTPRYLIKTRGQQVTLSCSPISGHRSVSWYQQTPGQGLQFLFEYFSETQRNKGNFPGRFSGRQFSNSRSEMNVSTLELGDSALYLCASSLAGGLWSGNTIYFGEGSWLTVV.

The chain recombines TRBV11-2 with TRBJ2-1; 11 bases agree with TRBD2. V lost 2 bases and J lost 12; bases outside the gene matches: 3. The CDR3 covers 13 residues. Germline-derived CDR1 and CDR2 are SGHAT and FQNNGV. CDR3 bases: TGTGCCAGCAGCTTACTAGCGGGAGGAGCGCAGTTCTTC. This encodes CASSLLAGGAQFF.

The J gene is TRBJ2-5, the V gene TRBV5-4, with D possibly matching TRBD1 (5 bases). The V end lost 4 bases, the J end lost 2 bases, and 15 bases lay between the germline ends. The germline V gene has CDR1 SGHNT and CDR2 YYREEE (reference sequence). This CDR3 has 15 amino acids. CDR3 in DNA: TGTGCCAGCAGCAGAAGGGGTGGCAAACAAGAGACCCAGTACTTC. This encodes CASSRRGGKQETQYF.

The chain links TRBV19 to TRBJ1-4; D is unresolved. The CDR3 spans 14 residues. CDR1 is LNHDA, CDR2 SQIVND, per germline (reference sequence). Trimming removed 1 base from V and 8 bases from J, with 11 bases in between. The CDR3 protein is CASSIGFAGEKLFF. CDR3 bases: TGTGCCAGTAGTATAGGATTTGCGGGAGAAAAACTGTTTTTT.

This clone was detected once. This chain links TRBV3-1 (or the pseudogene TRBV3-2) with TRBJ1-1; 9 nucleotides align to TRBD1. There are 13 residues in the CDR3. Germline V gene sequence: CDR1 LGHDT, CDR2 YNNKEL (reference sequence). J gave up 5 bases and V 5 bases, and 3 bases lay outside the gene matches. CDR3 nucleotide sequence: TGTGCCAGCAGCTATGGGACAGGGACTGAAGCTTTCTTT. Translated: CASSYGTGTEAFF.

The chain employs TRBV16 and TRBJ2-7; 8 positions agree with TRBD1. Trimming cost V 0 bases and J 4 bases; bases outside gene matches: 5. The V gene's germline CDR1 is KGHSY and CDR2 FQNENV. The CDR3 is 15 amino acids. The CDR3 loop reads CASSQSGTGPYEQYF. CDR3 bases: TGTGCCAGCAGCCAATCGGGGACAGGTCCGTACGAGCAGTACTTC. Complete variable domain (other parts from reference TRBV16 and TRBJ2-7): GEEVAQTPKHLVRGEGQKAKLYCAPIKGHSYVFWYQQVLKNEFKFLISFQNENVFDETGMPKERFSAKCLPNSPCSLEIQATKLEDSAVYFCASSQSGTGPYEQYFGPGTRLTVT.

This clone was seen a single time. The V and J genes are TRBV5-6 and TRBJ2-3; 12 nucleotides line up with TRBD2. V lost 0 bases and J lost 6; bases outside the gene matches: 11. The CDR3 covers 18 residues. CDR1 and CDR2 from the germline V gene are SGHDT and YYEEEE. The CDR3 region has the DNA TGTGCCAGCAGCTTGGCTTTCCTAGCGGGAGGGCAGGGCGATACGCAGTATTTT. It specifies CASSLAFLAGGQGDTQYF.

V usage is TRBV28 and J usage is TRBJ2-5, with D perhaps TRBD1 (6 bases). The CDR3 extends over 13 amino acids. CDR1 MDHEN and CDR2 SYDVKM come from the germline V gene. Trimming left V 6 bases short and J 5 bases short, with 13 bases between. CDR3 bases: TGTGCCAGCAGAACACAGGGACGGGAGACCCAGTACTTC. Its translation is CASRTQGRETQYF. Supplemented by reference TRBV28 and TRBJ2-5, the full variable domain reads DVKVTQSSRYLVKRTGEKVFLECVQDMDHENMFWYRQDPGLGLRLIYFSYDVKMKEKGDIPEGYSVSREKKERFSLILESASTNQTSMYLCASRTQGRETQYFGPGTRLLVL.

This sequence joins TRBV28 and TRBJ1-1; D may be TRBD1 (6 bases). Germline CDR1 MDHEN, CDR2 SYDVKM. The germline V and J ends were trimmed by 6 bases and 4 bases, with 18 bases remaining between them. This CDR3 region has 15 residues. The CDR3 sequence: CASSLTGRGSTEAFF. For the CDR3, the DNA is TGTGCCAGCAGCCTAACCGGCAGGGGAAGCACTGAAGCTTTCTTT.

J is TRBJ1-2 and V is TRBV5-1; D perhaps matches TRBD1 (5 bases). The CDR3 is made up of 13 amino acids. In germline, CDR1 is SGHRS, CDR2 YFSETQ. With 4 bases removed from V and 4 bases from J, the gap between germline ends came to 11 bases. As DNA, the CDR3 is TGCGCCAGCAGCCAGACAGACTTCTATGGCTACACCTTC. Protein: CASSQTDFYGYTF.

Worth noting for this clone: This sample also contains other DNA sequences that code for the same CDR3. This chain connects TRBV29-1 to TRBJ1-1; the match to TRBD1 covers 7 bases. Germline CDR1 reads SQVTM; CDR2 reads ANQGSEA. The CDR3 sequence is 12 residues long. After removal of 6 bases from V and 1 base from J, the junction contained 2 bases not matched to a gene. The CDR3 spells CSVRQGNTEAFF. The CDR3, as DNA: TGCAGCGTCAGACAGGGGAACACTGAAGCTTTCTTT.

The V gene is TRBV7-9, the J gene TRBJ1-2; 8 bases are a match to TRBD1. The trim removed 5 bases at V and 5 bases at J, leaving 7 bases unmatched. CDR1 is SEHNR, CDR2 FQNEAQ, per germline (reference sequence). The CDR3 runs to 14 residues. CDR3 sequence: CASSRLGQAYGYTF. CDR3 nucleotides: TGTGCCAGCAGCCGGCTGGGACAGGCGTATGGCTACACCTTC.

The chain recombines TRBV11-2 with TRBJ1-1; tentatively, D is TRBD1 (6 bases). The CDR3 spans 14 residues. V lost 0 bases to trimming and J lost 4 bases, with 9 bases between them. Germline V gene data show CDR1 as SGHAT and CDR2 as FQNNGV. The CDR3 nucleotides are TGTGCCAGCAGCTTAGAAAGGACAGTCACTGAAGCTTTCTTT. Translated: CASSLERTVTEAFF.

The V call is TRBV19, the J call TRBJ2-7; D perhaps matches TRBD2 (5 bases). Germline V gives CDR1 LNHDA, CDR2 SQIVND (reference sequence). This CDR3 is built from 15 residues. Trimming stripped 2 bases from V and 0 bases from J, with 11 bases between. The chain's CDR3 is CASSIWSGNSYEQYF. The DNA of the CDR3 is TGTGCCAGTAGTATATGGTCGGGGAACTCCTACGAGCAGTACTTC.

J is TRBJ1-2 and V is TRBV9; 7 positions agree with TRBD1. Looked up from germline, CDR1 is SGDLS and CDR2 is YYNGEE. V gave up 4 bases and J gave up 4 bases; unmatched junction bases: 10. The CDR3 extends over 15 amino acids. CDR3 loop: CASSPDVGQFYGYTF. CDR3 bases: TGTGCCAGCAGCCCTGACGTGGGACAGTTCTATGGCTACACCTTC.

In its sample, this clone was seen once. The V call is TRBV25-1, the J call TRBJ2-2; a possible D gene is TRBD1 (6 bases). The length of the CDR3 is 16 residues. Per germline, CDR1 MGHDK and CDR2 SYGVNS. V was pared by 3 bases and J by 0 bases, with 11 bases between. CDR3 sequence reads: CASSDTGTANTGELFF. The CDR3 DNA sequence: TGTGCCAGCAGTGACACAGGGACGGCGAACACCGGGGAGCTGTTTTTT.

The J gene is TRBJ2-3, the V gene TRBV10-1; no clear D gene. Germline V gene data show CDR1 as WNHNN and CDR2 as SYGVQD (reference sequence). Deletions cut 2 bases from V and 6 bases from J, with 9 bases between. The length of the CDR3 is 13 residues. CDR3 DNA: TGCGCCAGCAGTGAGGACTCCCGGGATACGCAGTATTTT. Protein product: CASSEDSRDTQYF.

This chain uses TRBV28 with TRBJ2-2; 10 bases fit TRBD2. V lost 3 bases and J lost 1; bases outside the gene matches: 8. Per the germline V gene, CDR1 is MDHEN and CDR2 is SYDVKM. CDR3 length: 18 amino acids. CDR3 bases: TGTGCCAGCAGTTTTCCTAGCGGGAGTTTGCTGAACACCGGGGAGCTGTTTTTT. This sequence encodes CASSFPSGSLLNTGELFF.

The table lists this clone with a count of one. This chain uses TRBV11-2 with TRBJ2-5, with 7 bases lining up with TRBD2. V lost 1 base to trimming and J lost 5 bases; unmatched junction nucleotides: 13. Germline V CDR1 and CDR2: SGHAT, FQNNGV. The CDR3 totals 17 residues. The CDR3 region has the DNA TGTGCCAGCAGCTTAGGGTCAGGATCGGGAGGACGGGAGACCCAGTACTTC. It translates to CASSLGSGSGGRETQYF.

The CDR3 is CAKVKIDRDRIETQYF. DNA of the CDR3: TGTGCCAAAGTCAAAATCGACCGGGACAGGATAGAGACCCAGTACTTC. This chain connects TRBV7-6 to TRBJ2-5; 8 nucleotides match TRBD1. Germline CDR1 SGHVS, CDR2 FNYEAQ. The CDR3 consists of 16 residues. V lost 10 bases and J lost 4; bases outside the gene matches: 17.

V usage is TRBV18 and J usage is TRBJ1-3, with D uncertain. Trimming removed 2 bases from V and 1 base from J, with 12 bases in between. The germline CDR1 and CDR2 sequences are KGHSH and LQKENI. There are 16 residues in the CDR3. The CDR3: CASSPLADTSGNTIYF. The CDR3 DNA reads as TGTGCCAGCTCACCATTAGCGGATACGTCTGGAAACACCATATATTTT.

This chain uses TRBV21-1 with TRBJ1-4; TRBD1, the table's D call, was not compared with the DNA. TRBV21-1 is designated a pseudogene. CDR3 length: 16 residues. The CDR3 protein is CASSKGWVNREKKLFF. The DNA for the CDR3 is TGTGCCAGCAGCAAAGGTTGGGTGAACAGGGAGAAAAAACTGTTTTTT.

The J gene is TRBJ1-3, the V gene TRBV7-9, with D maybe TRBD1 (5 bases). Germline assignment: CDR1 SEHNR and CDR2 FQNEAQ (reference sequence). The CDR3 length is 16 residues. V shed 5 bases and J shed 7 bases, with 21 bases lying between them. For the CDR3, the DNA is TGTGCCAGCAGCACAGAGACAGAGGCCATCGGCAACACCATATATTTT. This translates into CASSTETEAIGNTIYF.